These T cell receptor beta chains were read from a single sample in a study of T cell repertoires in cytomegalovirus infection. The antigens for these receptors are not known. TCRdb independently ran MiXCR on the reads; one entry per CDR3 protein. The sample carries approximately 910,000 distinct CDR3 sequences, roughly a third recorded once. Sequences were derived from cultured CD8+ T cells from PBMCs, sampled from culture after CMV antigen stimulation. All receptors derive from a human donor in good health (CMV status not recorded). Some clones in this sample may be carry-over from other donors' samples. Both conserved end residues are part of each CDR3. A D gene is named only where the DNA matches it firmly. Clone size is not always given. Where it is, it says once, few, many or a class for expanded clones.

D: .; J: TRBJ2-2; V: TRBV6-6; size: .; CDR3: CASSYVGGATGELFF; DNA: TGTGCCAGCAGTTACGTGGGGGGGGCCACCGGGGAGCTGTTTTTT
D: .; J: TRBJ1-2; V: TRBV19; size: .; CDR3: CASSITERDGYTF; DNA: TGTGCCAGTAGTATTACGGAGAGAGACGGCTACACCTTC
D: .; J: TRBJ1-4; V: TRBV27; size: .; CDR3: CASSISRVTNEKLFF; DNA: TGTGCCAGCAGTATCTCGAGGGTAACTAATGAAAAACTGTTTTTT
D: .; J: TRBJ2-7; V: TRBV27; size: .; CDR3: CASRPQGNYEQYF; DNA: TGTGCCAGCAGACCACAGGGAAACTACGAGCAGTACTTC
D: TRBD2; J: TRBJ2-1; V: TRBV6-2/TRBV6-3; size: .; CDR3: CASKASGGPYNEQFF; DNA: TGTGCCAGCAAGGCTAGCGGGGGGCCCTACAATGAGCAGTTCTTC
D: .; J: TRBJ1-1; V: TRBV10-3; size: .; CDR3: CAIKEKGDTEAFF; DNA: TGTGCCATCAAGGAAAAGGGAGACACTGAAGCTTTCTTT
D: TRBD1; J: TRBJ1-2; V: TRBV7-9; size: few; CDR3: CASRSGQGDGYTF; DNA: TGTGCCAGCAGGTCGGGACAGGGCGATGGCTACACCTTC
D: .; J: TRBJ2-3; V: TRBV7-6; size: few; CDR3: CASSLVAGLVADTQYF; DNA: TGTGCCAGCAGCTTAGTCGCGGGTCTGGTAGCAGATACGCAGTATTTT
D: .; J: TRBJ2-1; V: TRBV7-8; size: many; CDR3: CASSLALRLAKYNEQFF; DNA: TGTGCCAGCAGCTTAGCGCTTCGGCTAGCCAAATACAATGAGCAGTTCTTC
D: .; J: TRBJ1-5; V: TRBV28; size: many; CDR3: CASMRTYSNQPQHF; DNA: TGTGCCAGCATGAGGACATATAGCAATCAGCCCCAGCATTTT
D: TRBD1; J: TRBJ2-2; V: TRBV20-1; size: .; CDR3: CSALEDRPGELFF; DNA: TGCAGTGCCCTAGAGGACAGGCCCGGGGAGCTGTTTTTT
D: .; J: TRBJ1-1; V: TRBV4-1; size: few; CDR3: CASSQEFPTVNTEAFF; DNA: TGTGCCAGCAGCCAAGAGTTTCCGACAGTGAACACTGAAGCTTTCTTT
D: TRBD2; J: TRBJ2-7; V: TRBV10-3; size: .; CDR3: CAIGGVNYGQYF; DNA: TGTGCCATCGGGGGGGTCAACTACGGGCAGTACTTC
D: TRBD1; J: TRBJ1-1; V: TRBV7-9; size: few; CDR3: CASSLEVLTGDTEAFF; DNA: TGTGCCAGCAGCTTAGAGGTCTTGACAGGGGACACTGAAGCTTTCTTT
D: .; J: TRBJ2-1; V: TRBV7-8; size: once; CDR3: CANSFTDEQFF; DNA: TGTGCCAACAGCTTTACGGATGAGCAGTTCTTC
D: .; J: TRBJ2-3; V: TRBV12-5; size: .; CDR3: CASGLPRSTDTQYF; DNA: TGTGCTAGTGGTTTGCCCCGGAGCACAGATACGCAGTATTTT
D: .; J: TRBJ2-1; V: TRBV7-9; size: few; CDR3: CARGSDNEQFF; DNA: TGTGCCAGGGGGAGCGACAATGAGCAGTTCTTC
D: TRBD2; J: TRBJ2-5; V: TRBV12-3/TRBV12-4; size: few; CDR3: CASLAGGTYEETQYF; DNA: TGTGCCAGCCTAGCGGGGGGGACTTATGAAGAGACCCAGTACTTC
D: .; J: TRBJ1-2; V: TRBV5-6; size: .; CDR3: CASSLGEPYGYTF; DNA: TGTGCCAGCAGCTTGGGGGAGCCCTATGGCTACACCTTC
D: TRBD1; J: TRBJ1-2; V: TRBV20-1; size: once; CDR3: CSAKSPPVQGQGFLDYGYTF; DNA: TGCAGTGCCAAAAGTCCCCCGGTCCAGGGACAGGGCTTCCTGGACTATGGCTACACCTTC
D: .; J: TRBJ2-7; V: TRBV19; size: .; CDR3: CASSTRGTESYEQYF; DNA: TGTGCCAGTAGTACCCGTGGGACGGAGTCCTACGAGCAGTACTTC
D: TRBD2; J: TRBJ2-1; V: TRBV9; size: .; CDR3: CASNSLAGASYNEQFF; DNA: TGTGCCAGCAACTCACTAGCGGGGGCCTCCTACAATGAGCAGTTCTTC
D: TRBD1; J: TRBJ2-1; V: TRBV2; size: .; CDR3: CASSGYGQGAAMNEQFF; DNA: TGTGCCAGCAGCGGATACGGACAGGGGGCCGCAATGAATGAGCAGTTCTTC
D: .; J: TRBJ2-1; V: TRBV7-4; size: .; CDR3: CASSLVRTLGNEQFF; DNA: TGTGCCAGCAGCTTAGTCAGGACTCTCGGGAATGAGCAGTTCTTC
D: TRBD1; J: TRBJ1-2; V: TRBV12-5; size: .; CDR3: CASGLAGGVFGYTF; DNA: TGTGCTAGTGGTTTGGCAGGGGGCGTCTTTGGCTACACCTTC
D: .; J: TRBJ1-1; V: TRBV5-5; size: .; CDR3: CASTLSSGTEAFF; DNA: TGTGCCAGCACCCTTTCATCGGGCACTGAAGCTTTCTTT
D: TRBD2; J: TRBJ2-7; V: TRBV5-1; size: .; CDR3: CASSFGSGLFEQYF; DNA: TGCGCCAGCAGCTTTGGTAGCGGGTTATTCGAGCAGTACTTC
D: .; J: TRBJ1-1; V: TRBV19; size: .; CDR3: CASSYRDTEAFF; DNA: TGTGCCAGTAGCTACAGGGATACTGAAGCTTTCTTT
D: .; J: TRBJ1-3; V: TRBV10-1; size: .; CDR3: CASSPTDRIGNTIYF; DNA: TGCGCCAGCAGTCCCACCGATCGAATCGGAAACACCATATATTTT
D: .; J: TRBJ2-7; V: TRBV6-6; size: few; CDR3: CASSYSYGGYEQYF; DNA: TGTGCCAGCAGTTACTCGTACGGCGGCTACGAGCAGTACTTC
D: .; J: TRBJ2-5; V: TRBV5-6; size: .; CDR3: CASSLDEQETQYF; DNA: TGTGCCAGCAGCTTGGACGAGCAAGAGACCCAGTACTTC
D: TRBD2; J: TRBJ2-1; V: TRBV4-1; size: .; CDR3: CASSQDTIAGGPDEQFF; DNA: TGCGCCAGCAGCCAAGATACTATAGCGGGGGGGCCCGATGAGCAGTTCTTC
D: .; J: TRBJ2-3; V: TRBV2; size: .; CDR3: CASMGGADTQYF; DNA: TGTGCCAGCATGGGGGGCGCAGATACGCAGTATTTT
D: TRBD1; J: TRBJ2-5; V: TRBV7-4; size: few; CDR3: CASSSPPGTGVSETQYF; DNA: TGTGCCAGCAGCTCCCCCCCTGGGACAGGGGTATCAGAGACCCAGTACTTC
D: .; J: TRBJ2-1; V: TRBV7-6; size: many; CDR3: CASGLRDRDNNEQFF; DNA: TGTGCCAGCGGCCTTAGAGACAGAGACAACAATGAGCAGTTCTTC
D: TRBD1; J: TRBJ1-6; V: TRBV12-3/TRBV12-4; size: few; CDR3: CASSRDRPFSYNSPLHF; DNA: TGTGCCAGCAGTAGGGACAGGCCCTTCTCCTATAATTCACCCCTCCACTTT
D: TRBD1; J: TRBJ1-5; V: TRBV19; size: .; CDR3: CASRRQGYSNQPQHF; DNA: TGTGCCAGTAGAAGACAGGGTTATAGCAATCAGCCCCAGCATTTT
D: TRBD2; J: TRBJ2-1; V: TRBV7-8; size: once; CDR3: CASSLKVRGGVGNEQFF; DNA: TGTGCCAGCAGCTTAAAAGTCCGGGGGGGCGTGGGGAATGAGCAGTTCTTC
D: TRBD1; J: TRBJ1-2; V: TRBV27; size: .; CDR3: CASSSLLGQGLNYTF; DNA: TGTGCCAGCAGTTCGCTCCTCGGACAGGGGTTGAACTACACCTTC
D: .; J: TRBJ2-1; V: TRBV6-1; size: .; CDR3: CASRAGREQFF; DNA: TGTGCCAGCCGGGCAGGGCGTGAGCAGTTCTTC
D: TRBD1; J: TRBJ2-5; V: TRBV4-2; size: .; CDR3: CASSQDGDRGQETQYF; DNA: TGTGCCAGCAGCCAAGATGGGGACAGGGGACAAGAGACCCAGTACTTC
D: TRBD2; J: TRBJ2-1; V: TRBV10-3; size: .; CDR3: CAISESPAGGPYNEQFF; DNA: TGTGCCATCAGTGAGTCGCCAGCGGGGGGGCCCTACAATGAGCAGTTCTTC
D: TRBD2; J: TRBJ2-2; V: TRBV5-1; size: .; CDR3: CASSFYLAAGELFF; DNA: TGCGCCAGCAGCTTCTACCTAGCGGCCGGGGAGCTGTTTTTT
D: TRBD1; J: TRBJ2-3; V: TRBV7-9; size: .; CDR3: CASNYGQDSTDTQYF; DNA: TGTGCCAGCAATTATGGACAGGACTCCACAGATACGCAGTATTTT
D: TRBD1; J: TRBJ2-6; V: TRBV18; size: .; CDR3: CASHGQDHVLTF; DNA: TGTGCCAGTCATGGACAGGACCACGTCCTGACTTTC
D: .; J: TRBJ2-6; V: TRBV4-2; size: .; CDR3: CASSQTTGVGLSGANVLTF; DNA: TGTGCCAGCAGCCAAACAACAGGTGTGGGCCTCTCTGGGGCCAACGTCCTGACTTTC
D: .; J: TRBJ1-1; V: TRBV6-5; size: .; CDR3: CASSYSSYGKTEAFF; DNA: TGTGCCAGCAGTTACTCGAGTTACGGGAAGACTGAAGCTTTCTTT
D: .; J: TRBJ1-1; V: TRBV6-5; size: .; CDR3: CASTFGGENTEAFF; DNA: TGTGCCAGCACCTTCGGGGGAGAGAACACTGAAGCTTTCTTT
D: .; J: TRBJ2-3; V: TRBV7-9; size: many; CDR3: CASRRSTDTQYF; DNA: TGTGCCAGCAGACGGAGCACAGATACGCAGTATTTT
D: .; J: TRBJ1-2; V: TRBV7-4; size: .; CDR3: CASSPPRFLGYGYTF; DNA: TGTGCCAGCAGCCCTCCGAGATTTCTGGGCTATGGCTACACCTTC
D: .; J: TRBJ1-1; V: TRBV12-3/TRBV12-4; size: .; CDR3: CASSFSQGGTEAFF; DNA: TGTGCCAGCAGTTTTAGTCAGGGTGGCACTGAAGCTTTCTTT